The 5 T cell receptor beta chains in this list originate from one sample, sequenced in a study of CD8 T cells in ankylosing spondylitis. TCRdb recomputed calls from the 5' RACE reads with MiXCR, one row per CDR3 protein. This sample has some 220,000 distinct CDR3 sequences, with 10% found just once. Material for sequencing was blood, either unsorted or a sorted T cell fraction (not recorded which). Receptors were obtained from a male donor with ankylosing spondylitis or in good health (not recorded which).

This chain joins TRBV20-1 and TRBJ2-3; D is ambiguous. Germline V gives CDR1 DFQATT, CDR2 SNEGSKA (reference sequence). This CDR3 has 11 residues. The V and J ends lost 1 base and 6 bases respectively, with 5 bases between them. Written as DNA, the CDR3 is TGCAGTGCTAGAGGGGTGGATACGCAGTATTTT. Translated: CSARGVDTQYF.

This clonotype was observed at least ten times. The chain links TRBV2 to TRBJ2-3; D call uncertain. The CDR3 is 14 residues long. Germline V CDR1 and CDR2: SNHLY, FYNNEI. Trimming cost V 0 bases and J 3 bases, with 7 bases left between them. CDR3 bases: TGTGCCAGCAGTGAAGCGCTTACGACAGATACGCAGTATTTT. Its translation is CASSEALTTDTQYF. The whole variable domain, remainder taken from reference TRBV2 and TRBJ2-3, is EPEVTQTPSHQVTQMGQEVILRCVPISNHLYFYWYRQILGQKVEFLVSFYNNEISEKSEIFDDQFSVERPDGSNFTLKIRSTKLEDSAMYFCASSEALTTDTQYFGPGTRLTVL.

The table lists this clonotype with a few counts. This chain uses TRBV20-1 with TRBJ2-1, with TRBD2 matching 8 bases. CDR1 DFQATT and CDR2 SNEGSKA come from the germline V gene (reference sequence). After removal of 0 bases from V and 5 bases from J, the junction contained 12 bases not matched to a gene. This CDR3 has 17 residues. The CDR3 DNA sequence: TGCAGTGCTAGAGATCTTAGCGGGATCCCCGAGGACAATGAGCAGTTCTTC. It codes for CSARDLSGIPEDNEQFF.

With respect to this clonotype: A much larger clone lies one base from this, so it may be a read error. The chain combines TRBV20-1 with TRBJ2-5, with TRBD1 as a possible D gene (6 bases). The CDR3 has 16 amino acids. The germline V gene has CDR1 DFQATT and CDR2 SNEGSKA (reference sequence). The CDR3 sequence: CSATAPGQAYQESQYF. CDR3 nucleotide sequence: TGCAGTGCTACCGCTCCGGGACAAGCGTACCAAGAGAGCCAGTACTTC.

The count of this clonotype is one. V is TRBV5-1 and J is TRBJ2-2, with 8 bases aligning to TRBD1. The CDR3 runs to 16 residues. Germline V gives CDR1 SGHRS, CDR2 YFSETQ. J was trimmed by 6 bases and V by 4 bases; bases with no gene match: 11. Here the CDR3 reads CASSLSGQGGAGELFF. The DNA of the CDR3 is TGCGCCAGCAGCCTCTCCGGACAGGGCGGCGCCGGGGAGCTGTTTTTT.